Here is one TCR beta chain with its context. It lacks a known antigen. There are no base qualities to consult, and no much larger clone falls within one base. These data originate in a study of PD-1 blockade in mismatch repair-deficient tumors (dated by TCRdb to the late 2010s). Describing the broader study: The trial enrolled 85 to 100 consecutive patients with roughly 13 mismatch repair-deficient cancer types between September 2013 and September 2016, all previously treated and progressing. Deep sequencing of TCR CDR3 regions was used to track tumor-associated T cell clones in peripheral blood of patients responding to PD-1 blockade.

For each enrolled patient, mismatch repair deficiency was established using either polymerase chain reaction or immunohistochemistry. A few patients who responded to pembrolizumab therapy underwent TCR sequencing. In the phase II trial, pembrolizumab PD-1 blockade was tested prospectively in advanced mismatch repair-deficient cancers, no matter which tissue of origin the cancers came from. Serial peripheral blood T cell samples were collected before and at multiple times after starting PD-1 blockade. Blood sampling times were reported as weeks after the first pembrolizumab dose. Including cysteine and phenylalanine, the CDR3 has 16 amino acids. The kept DNA is CDR3 alone, 48 bases in frame from the first base. According to the germline V gene, CDR1 reads SGHRS and CDR2 reads YFSETQ. Trimming takes 4 bases from V and 3 bases from J, and the germline ends sit 19 bases apart. Library prep was done by the immunoSEQ multiplex PCR assay. TCRdb took this table from immuneACCESS and kept in-frame rearrangements with V and J called. Such tables lack part of the clones; where checked against another copy, unresolved V genes explain under half of the gap, and the rest is unexplained. The sample yields under 50,000 clones; roughly 77% were counted once. The top ten constitute over 20% of the sample.

Overall results and qualifications from the work: After pembrolizumab, tumor-resident clones, which were often undetectable in blood before treatment, expanded rapidly and then contracted, generally ahead of radiologic responses.

The sequence is built from TRBV5-1 and TRBJ1-1; there is no confident call for the D gene. The sequencing here drew on peripheral blood, taken 4 weeks after starting pembrolizumab. The TCR comes from an adult with mismatch repair-deficient cancer. CDR3 loop: CASSPNPPTRDTEAFF. Read as DNA, the sequence is TGCGCCAGCAGCCCAAACCCCCCGACACGAGACACTGAAGCTTTCTTT. The full variable domain, with segments outside the CDR3 supplied by the reference TRBV5-1 and TRBJ1-1 proteins, appears as KAGVTQTPRYLIKTRGQQVTLSCSPISGHRSVSWYQQTPGQGLQFLFEYFSETQRNKGNFPGRFSGRQFSNSRSEMNVSTLELGDSALYLCASSPNPPTRDTEAFFGQGTRLTVV.